Shown below are 2 T cell receptor beta chains from a single sample sequenced in a study of cytomegalovirus exposure and HLA in healthy donors. PCR primers comprised 60 Vbeta and 13 Jbeta primers. The table came from immunoSEQ multiplex PCR; TCRdb's copy has only in-frame clones and leaves some out. The sample lists about 140,000 clones, about 80% occurring once. The sample consisted of PBMCs. The origin of the receptors is a young man in good health and CMV-seropositive.

The CDR3: CAWSGDRGWLHF. The CDR3 region has the DNA TGTGCCTGGAGTGGCGACAGGGGTTGGCTCCACTTT. The chain combines TRBV30 with TRBJ1-6; 8 bases are shared with TRBD1. The germline gives CDR1 GTSNPN, CDR2 SVGIG (reference sequence). V was clipped by 1 base and J by 16 bases; unmatched bases: 6. The CDR3 is 12 residues long.

The chain joins TRBV28 to TRBJ2-1; 12 positions match TRBD2. The CDR3 sequence is 15 residues long. With V trimmed by 4 bases and J by 7 bases, 5 bases remained unmatched. CDR1 and CDR2 from the germline V gene are MDHEN and SYDVKM. CDR3 residues: CASSSGTSGWNEQFF. CDR3 coding DNA: TGTGCCAGCAGTTCTGGGACTAGCGGGTGGAATGAGCAGTTCTTC.